This entry lists 9 T cell receptor beta chains sequenced from one sample in a study of T cells after yellow fever vaccination. Each CDR3 protein gets one entry after TCRdb re-called the 5' RACE reads with MiXCR. This sample yields around 530,000 distinct CDR3 sequences, of which around 17% are seen a single time; approximately 15% belongs to the top ten. The sequencing here drew on PBMCs, taken about 5 days after the first yellow fever vaccination. The receptor set was obtained from a man aged 18-30 years who received the YFV17D yellow fever vaccine.

This clonotype was seen only a few times. CDR3 residues: CASRNWGLKDPDEQFF. Written as DNA, the CDR3 is TGTGCCAGTAGAAACTGGGGGCTCAAAGATCCGGATGAGCAGTTCTTC. The chain uses TRBV19 and TRBJ2-1; TRBD1 is a possible D gene (6 bases). The CDR3 loop spans 16 amino acids. Germline V gene sequence: CDR1 LNHDA, CDR2 SQIVND (reference sequence). V lost 6 bases and J lost 8, with 23 bases in between.

The sample holds a few counts of this clonotype. The V and J genes are TRBV5-1 and TRBJ1-2; perhaps TRBD1 as D (6 bases). Trimming shortened V by 4 bases and J by 6 bases, and 19 bases separated the two germline ends. Germline CDR1 SGHRS, CDR2 YFSETQ. The CDR3 has 15 amino acids. The CDR3 nucleotides read TGCGCCAGCAGCCTCCCCGGACAGAGCTCGAATGGCTACACCTTC. It translates to CASSLPGQSSNGYTF.

The chain combines TRBV5-1 with TRBJ1-1; a weak D match, TRBD1 (6 bases). CDR1 SGHRS and CDR2 YFSETQ come from the germline V gene. Trimming shortened V by 0 bases and J by 5 bases, and 23 bases separated the two germline ends. This CDR3 has 18 amino acids. CDR3: CASSLAPPGWGATTEAFF. CDR3 DNA: TGCGCCAGCAGCTTGGCCCCACCGGGGTGGGGGGCGACGACTGAAGCTTTCTTT.

The table lists this clonotype with a few counts. The chain is built from TRBV7-2 and TRBJ2-2; TRBD2 matches 10 bases. The CDR3 spans 14 residues. Germline V gene sequence: CDR1 SGHTA, CDR2 FQGNSA. The ends lost 9 bases at V and 6 bases at J; junction bases unmatched: 7. CDR3 sequence reads: CASKSGGASGELFF. In DNA form, the CDR3 reads TGTGCCAGTAAAAGCGGGGGGGCGTCCGGGGAGCTGTTTTTT.

The J gene is TRBJ1-1, the V gene TRBV28; unclear D gene. V lost 8 bases and J lost 2, with 15 bases in between. The CDR3 loop spans 14 amino acids. From germline, CDR1 is MDHEN and CDR2 SYDVKM. The CDR3 spells CASGVGIFNTEAFF. The DNA for the CDR3 is TGTGCCAGCGGGGTGGGGATTTTTAACACTGAAGCTTTCTTT.

This clonotype was observed a handful of times. J is TRBJ2-5 and V is TRBV2; D is uncertain. The germline gives CDR1 SNHLY, CDR2 FYNNEI. V was clipped by 2 bases and J by 1 base, with 8 bases between them. This CDR3 contains 14 residues. The CDR3 here is CASSETRVQETQYF. The CDR3 DNA reads TGTGCCAGCAGTGAAACCCGGGTCCAAGAGACCCAGTACTTC.

This clonotype was counted between two and nine times. This rearrangement joins TRBV19 to TRBJ1-5; D remains ambiguous. Trimming pared 4 bases from V and 0 bases from J, leaving 10 bases between. CDR1 is LNHDA and CDR2 is SQIVND in the germline V gene (reference sequence). This CDR3 region has 15 residues. The CDR3 spells CASSTTAPSNQPQHF. CDR3 nucleotide sequence: TGTGCCAGTAGTACCACAGCTCCTAGCAATCAGCCCCAGCATTTT.

This clonotype was found once. CDR3 bases: TGCGCCAGCAGCCAAGATCGCGACCGAGCCTATGGCTACACCTTC. Residues: CASSQDRDRAYGYTF. The chain carries TRBV4-1 and TRBJ1-2; D is uncertain. CDR1 and CDR2 (germline): MGHRA, YSYEKL. The CDR3 is made up of 15 amino acids. The ends were cut back, 0 bases at V and 4 bases at J, with 12 bases in the middle.

This clonotype occurred many times. The chain uses TRBV4-1 and TRBJ1-5, with a tentative D call TRBD1 (5 bases). CDR3 length: 16 amino acids. Germline CDR1 reads MGHRA; CDR2 reads YSYEKL. The V gene lost 4 bases and the J gene lost 1 base, with 14 bases spanning the gap. CDR3 region: CASSPQEGLSNQPQHF. The CDR3 nucleotides are TGCGCCAGCAGCCCACAAGAGGGGCTCAGCAATCAGCCCCAGCATTTT.